One sample yielded the 27 T cell receptor beta chains listed below, sequenced in a study of blood T cell repertoires in COVID-19. Libraries were prepared by immunoSEQ multiplex PCR; TCRdb keeps only in-frame clonotypes and omits some of them. The sample includes 70,000 or so clones, 85% to 90% of them seen just once. What was sequenced was peripheral blood. The receptors were sampled from a woman older than 75 with active COVID-19.

The J gene is TRBJ1-1, the V gene TRBV3-1 (or the pseudogene TRBV3-2); D gene unclear. CDR3 length equals 11 residues. Germline loops: CDR1 LGHDT, CDR2 YNNKEL (reference sequence). The V end lost 0 bases, the J end lost 7 bases, and 3 bases lay between the germline ends. The CDR3 protein is CASSQDGEAFF. The CDR3 DNA reads as TGTGCCAGCAGCCAAGACGGTGAAGCTTTCTTT.

The rearrangement uses TRBV3-1 (or the pseudogene TRBV3-2) and TRBJ2-4; 7 bases align to TRBD2. V was clipped by 1 base and J by 10 bases; unmatched bases: 4. CDR3 length: 13 amino acids. Looked up from germline, CDR1 is LGHDT and CDR2 is YNNKEL (reference sequence). The CDR3 bases are TGTGCCAGCAGCCAAGGGGAGGGCTCGATTCAGTACTTC. This translates into CASSQGEGSIQYF.

Of note for this clone: Its ends do not fully match the called genes, so a read error is possible. CDR3 residues: CASGFSGKQQETQYF. The CDR3 DNA reads as TGCGCCAGCGGCTTCAGCGGGAAGCAGCAAGAGACCCAGTACTTC. V is TRBV5-1 and J is TRBJ2-5; 7 bases map to TRBD2. Germline CDR1 SGHRS, CDR2 YFSETQ. This CDR3 has 15 residues.

V gene TRBV21-1 combines with J gene TRBJ1-5. TRBV21-1 is classified as a pseudogene. This CDR3 has 11 residues. The CDR3 region is CASNSGLTQHF. The CDR3 DNA is TGTGCCAGCAACAGCGGACTCACCCAGCATTTT.

The chain carries TRBV1 and TRBJ2-7; TRBD2 was called by the table and not checked on the DNA. TRBV1 is labeled a pseudogene. The CDR3 runs to 18 residues. The CDR3 DNA is TGCACCAGCAGCCATGACATAATCTCTCTAGCGACAGACTACGAGCAGTACTTC. Residues: CTSSHDIISLATDYEQYF.

The chain combines TRBV9 with TRBJ1-2; 7 bases agree with TRBD1. The germline gives CDR1 SGDLS, CDR2 YYNGEE. The CDR3 length is 16 residues. V lost 0 bases to trimming and J lost 6 bases; unmatched junction nucleotides: 11. CDR3 protein: CASSVGDRGEVDGYTF. The CDR3 DNA is TGTGCCAGCAGCGTAGGGGACAGAGGCGAGGTGGATGGCTACACCTTC. Together with reference TRBV9 and TRBJ1-2, the CDR3 gives the full variable domain: DSGVTQTPKHLITATGQRVTLRCSPRSGDLSVYWYQQSLDQGLQFLIQYYNGEERAKGNILERFSAQQFPDLHSELNLSSLELGDSALYFCASSVGDRGEVDGYTFGSGTRLTVV.

J is TRBJ2-7 and V is TRBV11-3; 7 positions agree with TRBD2. Germline assignment: CDR1 SGHNT and CDR2 YENEEA. V lost 5 bases and J lost 0; bases outside the gene matches: 4. The CDR3 totals 14 residues. CDR3: CASSESGVSYEQYF. The CDR3 DNA sequence: TGTGCCAGCAGCGAAAGCGGGGTCTCCTACGAGCAGTACTTC.

This chain uses TRBV27 with TRBJ2-5; 9 bases line up with TRBD2. The CDR3 is made up of 16 amino acids. J gave up 5 bases and V 0 bases, and 7 bases lay outside the gene matches. Germline CDR1 and CDR2: MNHEY and SMNVEV (reference sequence). CDR3 loop: CASSLSPSGAGETQYF. The CDR3 region has the DNA TGTGCCAGCAGTTTATCTCCTAGCGGGGCGGGGGAGACCCAGTACTTC.

This clone was counted between two and nine times. The V call is TRBV7-3, the J call TRBJ1-2, with D maybe TRBD1 (5 bases). CDR3 length equals 13 residues. Germline V gene sequence: CDR1 SGHTA, CDR2 FQGTGA. V was clipped by 5 bases and J by 4 bases, with 11 bases between them. DNA of the CDR3: TGTGCCAGCAGCGAGGGGAGGGGCTATGGCTACACCTTC. Residues: CASSEGRGYGYTF.

The chain employs TRBV6-5 and TRBJ2-7; the D gene is possibly TRBD2 (6 bases). Trimming pared 6 bases from V and 2 bases from J, leaving 14 bases between. This CDR3 comprises 14 residues. Germline V gene sequence: CDR1 MNHEY, CDR2 SVGAGI. CDR3 DNA: TGTGCCAGCAGCCCCGGGCGGGGCCCCTACGAGCAGTACTTC. Encoded protein: CASSPGRGPYEQYF.

The CDR3 region has the DNA TGTGCCACCAGCAGAGATCTCGGGGGGAGTCAGCCCCAGCATTTT. It specifies CATSRDLGGSQPQHF. The rearrangement joins TRBV15 to TRBJ1-5; a possible D gene is TRBD1 (5 bases). Germline V CDR1 and CDR2: LNHNV, YYDKDF (reference sequence). Trimming removed 0 bases from V and 6 bases from J, with 12 bases in between. The CDR3 has 15 residues.

The rearrangement joins TRBV5-4 to TRBJ2-2, with TRBD1 identical over 7 bases. This CDR3 contains 17 residues. CDR1 and CDR2 from the germline V gene are SGHNT and YYREEE (reference sequence). V shed 0 bases and J 1 base; nucleotides not matched to a gene: 6. The CDR3 DNA sequence: TGTGCCAGCAGCTTGGCCCTGGGACAGTTGAACACCGGGGAGCTGTTTTTT. This translates into CASSLALGQLNTGELFF.

The chain combines TRBV10-3 with TRBJ2-7; 7 nucleotides match TRBD1. V was pared by 3 bases and J by 0 bases, with 5 bases of the junction left unmatched. Germline V gene sequence: CDR1 ENHRY, CDR2 SYGVKD. The CDR3 is 15 residues long. The CDR3 nucleotides are TGTGCCATCAGTGAAGGGACAGCGAGCTCCTACGAGCAGTACTTC. This encodes CAISEGTASSYEQYF.

This chain connects TRBV20-1 to TRBJ1-5, with D uncertain. The CDR3 totals 16 residues. Germline CDR1 and CDR2: DFQATT and SNEGSKA (reference sequence). V dropped 3 bases and J dropped 8 bases, with 23 bases sitting between them. CDR3 in DNA: TGCAGTGCTAGTCGAACAGCTGGCCCCTCCTCAAAGCCCCAGCATTTT. Its protein product is CSASRTAGPSSKPQHF.

The chain joins TRBV10-3 to TRBJ2-6; 9 positions match TRBD1. Germline CDR1 reads ENHRY; CDR2 reads SYGVKD. V gave up 7 bases and J gave up 1 base; unmatched junction bases: 5. The CDR3 extends over 16 amino acids. CDR3 coding DNA: TGTGCCATCAAACCGGGACAGGGATCTGGGGCCAACGTCCTGACTTTC. Encoded protein: CAIKPGQGSGANVLTF.

The chain recombines TRBV5-1 with TRBJ2-1; 9 positions match TRBD2. Germline CDR1 reads SGHRS; CDR2 reads YFSETQ. With V trimmed by 1 base and J by 4 bases, 3 bases remained unmatched. The CDR3 is made up of 15 amino acids. The DNA for the CDR3 is TGCGCCAGCAGCTTGATAGCGGGAGTGTACAATGAGCAGTTCTTC. This translates into CASSLIAGVYNEQFF.

The V call is TRBV19, the J call TRBJ2-3; 8 bases are a match to TRBD2. Germline V gene data show CDR1 as LNHDA and CDR2 as SQIVND (reference sequence). J gave up 2 bases and V 5 bases, and 9 bases lay outside the gene matches. The CDR3 extends over 16 amino acids. In DNA form, the CDR3 reads TGTGCCAGTAGTCCCTCCCCAGCGGGAGTCACAGATACGCAGTATTTT. Residues: CASSPSPAGVTDTQYF.

The J gene is TRBJ2-1, the V gene TRBV9; no clear D. CDR1 and CDR2 (germline): SGDLS, YYNGEE. The CDR3 is 15 amino acids. Trimming left V 2 bases short and J 0 bases short, with 9 bases between. The CDR3, as DNA: TGTGCCAGCAGCGTTCTGCCCTACTCCTACAATGAGCAGTTCTTC. Translation gives CASSVLPYSYNEQFF.

This clone has a single count. V is TRBV11-1 and J is TRBJ2-7; D is ambiguous. Trimming took off 1 base at V and 2 bases at J, with 15 bases between the two ends. Germline V gene lookup returns CDR1 SGHAT and CDR2 FQDESV (reference sequence). The CDR3 spans 16 residues. This CDR3 reads CASSLGGSTFTYEQYF. The DNA for the CDR3 is TGTGCCAGCAGCTTAGGCGGATCTACTTTTACCTACGAGCAGTACTTC.

This clone was detected only once. The CDR3 DNA sequence: TGTGCCAGCACCTCCTTTGGCGGGAGGGCCCCCGGGGAGCTGTTTTTT. Its protein product is CASTSFGGRAPGELFF. The genes are TRBV5-4 and TRBJ2-2; the match to TRBD2 covers 9 bases. The CDR3 runs to 16 residues. V was pared by 6 bases and J by 6 bases, with 12 bases of the junction left unmatched. CDR1 and CDR2 from the germline V gene are SGHNT and YYREEE (reference sequence).

This chain links TRBV24-1 with TRBJ2-3; D unclear. The CDR3 contains 12 residues. Trimming pared 2 bases from V and 10 bases from J, leaving 9 bases between. Germline assignment: CDR1 KGHDR and CDR2 SFDVKD. The CDR3 is CATSDYGIPQYF. The CDR3 bases are TGTGCCACCAGTGATTATGGCATACCGCAGTATTTT.

The rearrangement joins TRBV18 to TRBJ2-1; 9 positions agree with TRBD2. The V gene's germline CDR1 is KGHSH and CDR2 LQKENI. The CDR3 consists of 15 residues. The J segment lost 2 bases and the V segment lost 2 bases, leaving 1 base of the junction unmatched. CDR3 DNA sequence: TGTGCCAGCTCACCAGTAGCGGGAGCCTACAATGAGCAGTTCTTC. This gives the protein CASSPVAGAYNEQFF. Full variable domain (rest looked up from reference TRBV18 and TRBJ2-1): NAGVMQNPRHLVRRRGQEARLRCSPMKGHSHVYWYRQLPEEGLKFMVYLQKENIIDESGMPKERFSAEFPKEGPSILRIQQVVRGDSAAYFCASSPVAGAYNEQFFGPGTRLTVL.

For this clone: The sample has other DNA sequences that encode this CDR3 too. The chain links TRBV7-3 to TRBJ2-5; no firm D call. Trimming took 0 bases from V and 5 from J, leaving 7 bases between them. The V gene's germline CDR1 is SGHTA and CDR2 FQGTGA. This CDR3 has 13 amino acids. CDR3 sequence reads: CASSLTREETQYF. Here the CDR3 DNA reads TGTGCCAGCAGCTTAACGAGAGAGGAGACCCAGTACTTC.

The rearrangement uses TRBV4-1 and TRBJ1-4; TRBD1 agrees at 11 bases. With 4 bases clipped from V and 4 bases from J, the junction kept 11 bases outside the gene matches. The germline gives CDR1 MGHRA, CDR2 YSYEKL. This CDR3 is 18 amino acids long. The CDR3 coding sequence is TGCGCCAGCAGCCCCCGGGGACAGGGGGGGATCCTTAATGAAAAACTGTTTTTT. Its translation: CASSPRGQGGILNEKLFF.

V gene TRBV5-1 combines with J gene TRBJ1-2; 8 bases match TRBD1. With V trimmed by 7 bases and J by 10 bases, 9 bases remained unmatched. From germline, CDR1 is SGHRS and CDR2 YFSETQ. The CDR3 is 12 residues long. CDR3 nucleotides: TGCGCCAGCTTAGGGACAGGAGACATCTACACCTTC. Its protein product is CASLGTGDIYTF.

The chain recombines TRBV5-4 with TRBJ2-2; TRBD2 matches at 14 bases. V gave up 4 bases and J gave up 6 bases; unmatched junction bases: 5. The CDR3 is 16 amino acids. Germline lookup yields CDR1 SGHNT and CDR2 YYREEE (reference sequence). The CDR3 protein is CASSPRLAGGPGELFF. The CDR3 DNA sequence: TGTGCCAGCAGCCCCCGACTAGCGGGAGGGCCCGGGGAGCTGTTTTTT.

The sample holds a few counts of this clone. The chain has TRBV19 and TRBJ1-2; unclear D gene. The CDR3 length is 13 residues. The V end lost 1 base, the J end lost 4 bases, and 7 bases lay between the germline ends. Germline V lookup: CDR1 LNHDA, CDR2 SQIVND (reference sequence). The DNA of the CDR3 is TGTGCCAGTAGTATAGGAACTGTCTATGGCTACACCTTC. This codes for CASSIGTVYGYTF.